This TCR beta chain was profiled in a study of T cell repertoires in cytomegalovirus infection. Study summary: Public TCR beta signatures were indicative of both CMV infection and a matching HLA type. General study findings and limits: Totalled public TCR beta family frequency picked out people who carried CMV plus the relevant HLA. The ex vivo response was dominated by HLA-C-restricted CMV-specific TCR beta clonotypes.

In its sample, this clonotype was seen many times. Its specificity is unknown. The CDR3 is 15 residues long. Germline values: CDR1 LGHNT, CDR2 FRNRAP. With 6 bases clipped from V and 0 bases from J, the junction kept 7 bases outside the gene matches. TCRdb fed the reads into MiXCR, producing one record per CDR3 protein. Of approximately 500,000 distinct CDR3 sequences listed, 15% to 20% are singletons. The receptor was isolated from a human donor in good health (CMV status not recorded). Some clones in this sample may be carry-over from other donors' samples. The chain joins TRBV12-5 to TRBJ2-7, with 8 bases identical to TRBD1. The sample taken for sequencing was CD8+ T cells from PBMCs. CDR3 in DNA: TGTGCTAGTGGAAACGACAGGGGTCCCTCCTACGAGCAGTACTTC. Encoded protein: CASGNDRGPSYEQYF. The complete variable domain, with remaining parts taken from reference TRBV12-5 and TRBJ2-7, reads DARVTQTPRHKVTEMGQEVTMRCQPILGHNTVFWYRQTMMQGLELLAYFRNRAPLDDSGMPKDRFSAEMPDATLATLKIQPSEPRDSAVYFCASGNDRGPSYEQYFGPGTRLTVT.